Listed here are 31 T cell receptor beta chains from one sample, sequenced in a study of T cells of healthy individuals. Using its own MiXCR run on the 5' RACE reads, TCRdb lists one record per CDR3 protein. The sample includes more than 85,000 distinct CDR3 sequences, around 17% seen only once; the top ten take under 7.5%. The receptors derive from a human donor in good health.

This clonotype has only a few counts. The V call is TRBV4-1, the J call TRBJ1-1; D gene unclear. Trimming left V 0 bases short and J 1 base short, with 12 bases between. Germline V gives CDR1 MGHRA, CDR2 YSYEKL. CDR3 size: 16 residues. This chain's CDR3 is CASSQDRTGKNTEAFF. The CDR3 DNA reads TGCGCCAGCAGCCAAGATAGGACCGGGAAGAACACTGAAGCTTTCTTT.

This clonotype was counted many times. The chain combines TRBV20-1 with TRBJ1-2, with TRBD1 as a possible D gene (6 bases). Trimming left V 0 bases short and J 8 bases short, with 13 bases between. This CDR3 comprises 13 residues. Germline assignment: CDR1 DFQATT and CDR2 SNEGSKA (reference sequence). This CDR3 reads CSARDPLTGGYTF. The CDR3 DNA sequence: TGCAGTGCTAGAGATCCCCTAACAGGGGGCTACACCTTC.

The J gene is TRBJ2-1, the V gene TRBV6-2 or TRBV6-3, with 8 bases matching TRBD2. After removal of 6 bases from V and 4 bases from J, the junction contained 2 bases not matched to a gene. The CDR3 spans 13 residues. Germline V gene lookup returns CDR1 MNHEY and CDR2 SVGEGT. The CDR3 is CASSQRGYNEQFF. For the CDR3, the DNA is TGTGCCAGCAGCCAGCGGGGGTACAATGAGCAGTTCTTC.

The chain couples TRBV6-2 or TRBV6-3 to TRBJ2-6; 8 bases map to TRBD1. Germline trimming cut 6 bases from V and 0 bases from J; bases unmatched to any gene: 10. The CDR3 extends over 18 amino acids. Germline V lookup: CDR1 MNHEY, CDR2 SVGEGT. As DNA, the CDR3 is TGTGCCAGCAGCCGACAGGGGCCCTACCACTCTGGGGCCAACGTCCTGACTTTC. This gives the protein CASSRQGPYHSGANVLTF.

Details on this clonotype: This clone may be a read error of a much larger clone one base away. The chain couples TRBV27 to TRBJ2-2, with D possibly being TRBD1 or TRBD2 (6 bases each). Germline loops: CDR1 MNHEY, CDR2 SMNVEV (reference sequence). CDR3 size: 16 residues. V was clipped by 8 bases and J by 1 base, with 17 bases between them. The CDR3 sequence is CASRQSGALNTGELFF. CDR3 in DNA: TGTGCCAGCCGCCAATCGGGGGCCTTGAACACCGGGGAGCTGTTTTTT.

This clonotype was observed many times. V usage is TRBV4-1 and J usage is TRBJ1-2; the D gene is possibly TRBD1 (5 bases). CDR1 and CDR2 (germline): MGHRA, YSYEKL. The CDR3 has 15 residues. Trimming removed 3 bases at V and 5 bases at J, with 16 bases between. Here the CDR3 DNA reads TGCGCCAGCAGCCACCCGGGGCAGGAACTTTATGGCTACACCTTC. Amino acids: CASSHPGQELYGYTF.

This clonotype turned up a few times. The CDR3, as DNA: TGTGCCAGCAGCTTAAACGGGGACAATGAGCAGTTCTTC. This sequence encodes CASSLNGDNEQFF. The genes are TRBV7-3 and TRBJ2-1, with a tentative D call TRBD2 (5 bases). The CDR3 consists of 13 residues. V lost 1 base and J lost 5, with 6 bases in between. Germline V gives CDR1 SGHTA, CDR2 FQGTGA.

V usage is TRBV30 and J usage is TRBJ2-5, with 7 bases lining up with TRBD1. The junction had 9 bases not matched to a gene; V was cut back by 3 bases and J by 5 bases. The CDR3 contains 14 residues. Germline loops: CDR1 GTSNPN, CDR2 SVGIG (reference sequence). The CDR3 protein is CAWSVSGGGETQYF. The CDR3 region has the DNA TGTGCCTGGAGCGTATCAGGGGGTGGGGAGACCCAGTACTTC.

This chain links TRBV10-2 with TRBJ1-3; TRBD1 agrees at 11 bases. The V gene end was trimmed by 6 bases and the J gene end by 2 bases; junction bases not matched to a gene: 6. The CDR3 runs 16 residues. Germline V CDR1 and CDR2: WSHSY, SAAADI. In nucleotides, the CDR3 is TGCGCCAGCAGCCTCATGGGACAGGGGGCTGGAAACACCATATATTTT. It encodes CASSLMGQGAGNTIYF.

This rearrangement joins TRBV29-1 to TRBJ2-7, with 7 bases that match TRBD1. Looked up from germline, CDR1 is SQVTM and CDR2 is ANQGSEA. This CDR3 spans 14 amino acids. Trimming cost V 6 bases and J 4 bases; bases outside gene matches: 12. CDR3 amino acids: CSVGVTGVKYEQYF. In DNA, the CDR3 is TGCAGCGTCGGCGTAACAGGGGTCAAGTACGAGCAGTACTTC.

This chain uses TRBV28 with TRBJ1-2, with D tentatively TRBD1 (6 bases). The ends were cut back, 5 bases at V and 6 bases at J, with 22 bases in the middle. This CDR3 is 16 amino acids long. In germline, CDR1 is MDHEN, CDR2 SYDVKM. CDR3 in DNA: TGTGCCAGCAGTACCCCTTTGACAGGTTCTACAGATGGCTACACCTTC. Translated: CASSTPLTGSTDGYTF.

The rearrangement joins TRBV4-2 to TRBJ1-1, with no clear D. Looked up from germline, CDR1 is LGHNA and CDR2 is YNFKEQ. CDR3 size: 15 residues. V shed 2 bases and J shed 1 base, with 11 bases lying between them. CDR3 DNA: TGTGCCAGCAGCCAAATGACTCTTAGGAACACTGAAGCTTTCTTT. Its translation is CASSQMTLRNTEAFF.

This clonotype was seen just once. A read error may account for a junction end that differs from germline. In DNA, the CDR3 is TGCGCCAGCGGCCAAGATCTTCAAAGAAAAGAGACCCAGTACTTC. Its translation is CASGQDLQRKETQYF. This chain uses TRBV4-3 with TRBJ2-5; no clear D. Germline V gene lookup returns CDR1 LGHNA and CDR2 YSLEER. The CDR3 is made up of 15 amino acids.

This clonotype has a count of ten or more. The gene calls are TRBV28 and TRBJ1-2, with D possibly being TRBD1 (5 bases). The ends were cut back, 2 bases at V and 5 bases at J, with 12 bases in the middle. There are 14 residues in the CDR3. Germline CDR1 is MDHEN and CDR2 is SYDVKM. CDR3 region: CASSLGARSYGYTF. The CDR3 DNA is TGTGCCAGCAGTTTAGGGGCCAGGAGTTATGGCTACACCTTC.

V usage is TRBV5-6 and J usage is TRBJ2-5; TRBD1 aligns across 8 bases. V was pared by 2 bases and J by 4 bases, with 1 base of the junction left unmatched. The CDR3 is 13 amino acids. CDR1 and CDR2 (germline): SGHDT, YYEEEE. This CDR3 is CASSLQGGETQYF. The DNA of the CDR3 is TGTGCCAGCAGCTTACAGGGGGGAGAGACCCAGTACTTC.

The rearrangement uses TRBV21-1 and TRBJ2-1; the listed D gene, TRBD2, was not tested against the DNA. TRBV21-1 is a pseudogene. The CDR3 has 17 amino acids. The CDR3 nucleotides are TGTGCCAGCACTCCATCAGCCATAAGGGTCCTTTTAAATGAGCAGTTCTTC. This sequence encodes CASTPSAIRVLLNEQFF.

This clonotype has at least ten counts. The chain links TRBV29-1 to TRBJ1-2; perhaps TRBD1 as D (5 bases). Trimming took 8 bases from V and 4 from J, leaving 20 bases between them. The germline V gene encodes CDR1 SQVTM and CDR2 ANQGSEA. CDR3 length equals 14 residues. The CDR3 sequence: CSRRAGQGGYGYTF. The CDR3 DNA follows: TGCAGCCGGAGGGCCGGGCAGGGAGGCTATGGCTACACCTTC.

This clonotype was found many times. The chain has TRBV6-1 and TRBJ1-5; D perhaps matches TRBD1 (5 bases). The CDR3 contains 16 residues. V was clipped by 6 bases and J by 0 bases, with 15 bases between them. Looked up from germline, CDR1 is MNHNS and CDR2 is SASEGT. CDR3 sequence (DNA): TGTGCCAGCAGCCTCCGAGGGGCGGATAGCAATCAGCCCCAGCATTTT. This translates into CASSLRGADSNQPQHF.

At least ten counts were recorded for this clonotype. An end of the junction does not agree with germline; a read error may underlie this. The chain couples TRBV28 to TRBJ1-2; D remains ambiguous. The CDR3 totals 13 residues. CDR1 and CDR2 (germline): MDHEN, SYDVKM. DNA for the CDR3: TGTGCCAGCAGTTTATCGGCTAATTATGGCTACACCTTC. Protein product: CASSLSANYGYTF.

Concerning this clonotype itself: This could be a read error, since a much larger clone is one nucleotide away. The chain's CDR3 is CSARRKASRLHF. The CDR3 DNA sequence: TGCAGTGCTAGACGCAAGGCTTCACGCCTCCACTTT. The rearrangement uses TRBV20-1 and TRBJ1-6; no definite D call. Germline lookup yields CDR1 DFQATT and CDR2 SNEGSKA (reference sequence). The CDR3 has 12 residues.

This clonotype was seen ten or more times. V is TRBV28 and J is TRBJ2-3; unclear D gene. The CDR3 spans 14 residues. Germline assignment: CDR1 MDHEN and CDR2 SYDVKM. Trimming took off 10 bases at V and 4 bases at J, with 18 bases between the two ends. CDR3 amino acids: CATLRRNSPDTQYF. CDR3 coding DNA: TGTGCCACCCTAAGACGAAACAGCCCAGATACGCAGTATTTT.

This clonotype was observed many times. V is TRBV20-1 and J is TRBJ1-1; D not certain. Germline CDR1 is DFQATT and CDR2 is SNEGSKA (reference sequence). The germline V and J ends were trimmed by 6 bases and 4 bases, with 15 bases remaining between them. The CDR3 length is 13 residues. DNA of the CDR3: TGCAGTGCCCCACTGTCCATAACCACTGAAGCTTTCTTT. It is translated as CSAPLSITTEAFF.

The rearrangement links TRBV20-1 to TRBJ2-7; D possibly corresponds to TRBD2 (6 bases). Germline V gene lookup returns CDR1 DFQATT and CDR2 SNEGSKA (reference sequence). The CDR3 is made up of 14 amino acids. Trimming removed 1 base from V and 6 bases from J, with 16 bases in between. CDR3 sequence (DNA): TGCAGTGCTAGAGGGGGATGGAGGGGTGGCGAGCAGTACTTC. Its protein product is CSARGGWRGGEQYF.

This clonotype was found a few times. The V call is TRBV7-2, the J call TRBJ2-1, with TRBD2 as a possible D gene (6 bases). Germline V lookup: CDR1 SGHTA, CDR2 FQGNSA. V was shortened by 5 bases and J by 7 bases, with 18 bases between the two germline ends. This CDR3 has 15 amino acids. The CDR3 protein is CASSPRDPGVNEQFF. CDR3 DNA sequence: TGTGCCAGCAGCCCGCGGGACCCGGGGGTGAATGAGCAGTTCTTC.

This clonotype has a count of ten or more. The V gene is TRBV6-5, the J gene TRBJ2-6; D is perhaps TRBD1 (6 bases). CDR1 and CDR2 (germline): MNHEY, SVGAGI. This CDR3 comprises 17 residues. The V gene lost 2 bases and the J gene lost 1 base, with 12 bases spanning the gap. CDR3 DNA sequence: TGTGCCAGCAGTTACAAGATAGGGGGTTCTGGGGCCAACGTCCTGACTTTC. Encoded protein: CASSYKIGGSGANVLTF.

The V gene is TRBV6-2 or TRBV6-3, the J gene TRBJ1-5; D ambiguous. This CDR3 has 16 residues. Germline CDR1 reads MNHEY; CDR2 reads SVGEGT. Trimming removed 3 bases from V and 7 bases from J, with 19 bases in between. In nucleotides, the CDR3 is TGTGCCAGCAGTTATACCGAATGGTGGAACGGACAGCCCCAGCATTTT. This translates into CASSYTEWWNGQPQHF.

At least ten counts were recorded for this clonotype. The chain uses TRBV20-1 and TRBJ1-4; 8 bases agree with TRBD1. V lost 6 bases to trimming and J lost 7 bases; unmatched junction nucleotides: 13. The CDR3 runs to 15 residues. Germline CDR1 and CDR2: DFQATT and SNEGSKA (reference sequence). The CDR3 region has the DNA TGCAGTGCAGTAAACCCTCAGGGGGCCGGTGAAAAACTGTTTTTT. Protein sequence: CSAVNPQGAGEKLFF.

This clonotype was detected ten times or more. V and J are TRBV7-9 and TRBJ1-2; no definite D call. The V end lost 1 base, the J end lost 4 bases, and 13 bases lay between the germline ends. The CDR3 is 15 residues long. Germline CDR1 is SEHNR and CDR2 is FQNEAQ (reference sequence). The CDR3 region has the DNA TGTGCCAGCAGCTTAGAGCGGGGTTCGACCTATGGCTACACCTTC. Translation: CASSLERGSTYGYTF.

This chain connects TRBV6-6 to TRBJ2-3; D is undetermined. The CDR3 has 13 amino acids. The V gene's germline CDR1 is MNHNY and CDR2 SVGAGI (reference sequence). The V gene lost 7 bases and the J gene lost 9 bases, with 17 bases spanning the gap. CDR3 residues: CASIQPPTQTQYF. The CDR3 region has the DNA TGTGCCAGCATCCAACCCCCGACCCAAACGCAGTATTTT.

In this sample, this clonotype turned up a few times. CDR3 sequence reads: CSASQGTSSYEQYF. CDR3 sequence (DNA): TGCAGTGCTAGTCAGGGGACAAGCTCCTACGAGCAGTACTTC. The rearrangement joins TRBV20-1 to TRBJ2-7; weak D call: TRBD1 (6 bases). Trimming shortened V by 3 bases and J by 0 bases, and 12 bases separated the two germline ends. Germline V gene sequence: CDR1 DFQATT, CDR2 SNEGSKA (reference sequence). The length of the CDR3 is 14 residues.

This clonotype was seen many times. This chain connects TRBV25-1 to TRBJ1-1; 8 nucleotides agree with TRBD1. CDR3 length equals 18 residues. V trimming: 2 bases; J trimming: 0 bases; junction bases outside the gene matches: 11. Germline loops: CDR1 MGHDK, CDR2 SYGVNS. In nucleotides, the CDR3 is TGTGCCAGCAGTGAAAATCGGAAGGACAGGGCACTGAACACTGAAGCTTTCTTT. Its protein product is CASSENRKDRALNTEAFF.